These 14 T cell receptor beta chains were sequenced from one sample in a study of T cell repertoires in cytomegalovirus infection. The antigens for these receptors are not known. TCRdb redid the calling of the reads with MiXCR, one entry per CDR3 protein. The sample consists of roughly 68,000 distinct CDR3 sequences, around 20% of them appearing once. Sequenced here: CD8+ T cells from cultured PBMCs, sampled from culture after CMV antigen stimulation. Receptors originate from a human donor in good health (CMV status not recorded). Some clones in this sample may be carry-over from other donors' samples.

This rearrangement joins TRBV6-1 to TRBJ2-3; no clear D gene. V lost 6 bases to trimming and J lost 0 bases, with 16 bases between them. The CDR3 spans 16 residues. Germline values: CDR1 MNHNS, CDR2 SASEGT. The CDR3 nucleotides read TGTGCCAGCAGGGATTTCCCTACGCCTAGCACAGATACGCAGTATTTT. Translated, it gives CASRDFPTPSTDTQYF.

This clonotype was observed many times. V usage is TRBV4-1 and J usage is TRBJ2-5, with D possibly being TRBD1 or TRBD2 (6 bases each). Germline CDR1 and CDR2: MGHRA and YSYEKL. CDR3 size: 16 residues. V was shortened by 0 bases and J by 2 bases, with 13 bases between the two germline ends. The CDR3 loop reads CASSQEGGTDQETQYF. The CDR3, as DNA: TGCGCCAGCAGCCAAGAAGGGGGGACGGATCAAGAGACCCAGTACTTC.

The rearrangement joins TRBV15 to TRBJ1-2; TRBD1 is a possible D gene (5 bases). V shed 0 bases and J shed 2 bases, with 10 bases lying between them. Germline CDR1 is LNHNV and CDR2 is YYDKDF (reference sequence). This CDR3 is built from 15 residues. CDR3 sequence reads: CATSREADRNYGYTF. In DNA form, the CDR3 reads TGTGCCACCAGCAGAGAGGCAGACAGAAACTATGGCTACACCTTC.

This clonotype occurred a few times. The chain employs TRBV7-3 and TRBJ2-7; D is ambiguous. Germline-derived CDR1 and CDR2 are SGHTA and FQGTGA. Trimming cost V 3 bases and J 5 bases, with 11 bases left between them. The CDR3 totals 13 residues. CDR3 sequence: CASSFDWNHEQYF. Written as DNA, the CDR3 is TGTGCCAGCAGCTTTGACTGGAATCACGAGCAGTACTTC.

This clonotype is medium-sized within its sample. CDR3 in amino acids: CASSLGDTYQPQHF. CDR3 sequence (DNA): TGTGCCAGCAGTTTAGGGGACACTTATCAGCCCCAGCATTTT. This chain uses TRBV28 with TRBJ1-5; maybe TRBD1 (6 bases). Trimming removed 2 bases from V and 5 bases from J, with 10 bases in between. The CDR3 has 14 residues. Germline CDR1 reads MDHEN; CDR2 reads SYDVKM. Combining the CDR3 with reference TRBV28 and TRBJ1-5 gives the whole variable domain DVKVTQSSRYLVKRTGEKVFLECVQDMDHENMFWYRQDPGLGLRLIYFSYDVKMKEKGDIPEGYSVSREKKERFSLILESASTNQTSMYLCASSLGDTYQPQHFGDGTRLSIL.

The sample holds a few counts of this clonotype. CDR3 nucleotides: TGCGCCAGCAGCCCCGGGACAGGAAAGTCCTACGAGCAGTACTTC. Protein: CASSPGTGKSYEQYF. The chain is built from TRBV5-1 and TRBJ2-7, with 8 positions matching TRBD1. CDR3 length: 15 amino acids. The J segment lost 1 base and the V segment lost 4 bases, leaving 7 bases of the junction unmatched. Germline values: CDR1 SGHRS, CDR2 YFSETQ.

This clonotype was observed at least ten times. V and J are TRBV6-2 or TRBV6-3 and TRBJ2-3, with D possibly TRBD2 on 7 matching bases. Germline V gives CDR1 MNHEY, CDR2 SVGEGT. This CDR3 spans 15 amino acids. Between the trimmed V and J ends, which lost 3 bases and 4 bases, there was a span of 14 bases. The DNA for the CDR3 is TGTGCCAGCAGTTATCTGGGCGGGGGCGCAGATACGCAGTATTTT. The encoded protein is CASSYLGGGADTQYF.

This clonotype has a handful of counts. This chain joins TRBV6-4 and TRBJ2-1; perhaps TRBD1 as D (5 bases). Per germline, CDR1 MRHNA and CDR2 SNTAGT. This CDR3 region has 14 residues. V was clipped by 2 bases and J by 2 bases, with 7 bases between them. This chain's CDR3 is CASSDRGAYNEQFF. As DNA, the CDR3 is TGTGCCAGCAGTGACAGGGGCGCCTACAATGAGCAGTTCTTC.

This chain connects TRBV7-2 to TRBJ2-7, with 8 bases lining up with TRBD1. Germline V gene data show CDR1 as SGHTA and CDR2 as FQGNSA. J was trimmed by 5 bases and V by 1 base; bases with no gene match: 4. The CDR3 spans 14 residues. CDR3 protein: CASSLDRGSHEQYF. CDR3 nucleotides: TGTGCCAGCAGCTTAGACAGGGGGAGCCACGAGCAGTACTTC. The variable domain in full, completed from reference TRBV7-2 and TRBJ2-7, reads GAGVSQSPSNKVTEKGKDVELRCDPISGHTALYWYRQSLGQGLEFLIYFQGNSAPDKSGLPSDRFSAERTGGSVSTLTIQRTQQEDSAVYLCASSLDRGSHEQYFGPGTRLTVT.

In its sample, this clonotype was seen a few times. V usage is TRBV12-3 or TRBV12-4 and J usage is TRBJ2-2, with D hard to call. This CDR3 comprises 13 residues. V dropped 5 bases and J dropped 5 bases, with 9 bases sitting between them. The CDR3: CASSPLMTGELFF. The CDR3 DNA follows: TGTGCCAGCAGTCCGTTGATGACCGGGGAGCTGTTTTTT.

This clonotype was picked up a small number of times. The CDR3 DNA is TGTGCCAGCAGCCGGGGCGCGACAGGCAATCAGCCCCAGCATTTT. Residues: CASSRGATGNQPQHF. The chain employs TRBV7-8 and TRBJ1-5; maybe TRBD1 (5 bases). The CDR3 extends over 15 amino acids. The germline CDR1 and CDR2 sequences are SGHVS and FQNEAQ. Between the trimmed V and J ends, which lost 5 bases and 2 bases, there was a span of 13 bases.

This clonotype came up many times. CDR3 in amino acids: CASSTNPSGQGYNEQFF. Here the CDR3 DNA reads TGTGCCAGCAGTACCAACCCATCGGGACAGGGCTACAATGAGCAGTTCTTC. This chain links TRBV7-9 with TRBJ2-1, with TRBD1 matching 9 bases. The germline V gene encodes CDR1 SEHNR and CDR2 FQNEAQ (reference sequence). V lost 6 bases, J lost 3 bases, and 12 bases stayed unmatched. CDR3 length: 17 residues.

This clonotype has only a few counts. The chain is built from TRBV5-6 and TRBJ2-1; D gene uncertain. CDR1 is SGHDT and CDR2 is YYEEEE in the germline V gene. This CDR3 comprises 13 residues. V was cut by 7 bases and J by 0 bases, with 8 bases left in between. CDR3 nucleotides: TGTGCCAGCTTGGGGTCCTCCTACAATGAGCAGTTCTTC. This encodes CASLGSSYNEQFF.

This chain's CDR3 is CASSQASHEQYF. The CDR3 bases are TGTGCCAGCAGCCAAGCGTCACACGAGCAGTACTTC. The chain links TRBV4-2 to TRBJ2-7; D is undetermined. The V gene lost 1 base and the J gene lost 5 bases, with 6 bases spanning the gap. This CDR3 region has 12 residues. Germline CDR1 LGHNA, CDR2 YNFKEQ.